These 28 T cell receptor beta chains came from one sample sequenced in a study of blood T cell repertoires in COVID-19. TCRdb's table, derived via immunoSEQ multiplex PCR, lists solely in-frame clones and lacks some. Here the sample spans some 190,000 clones, approximately 90% being singletons. Material: peripheral blood. Source of these receptors: a man aged 25 to 40 with acute or convalescent COVID-19.

This chain connects TRBV5-1 to TRBJ2-3; 9 nucleotides match TRBD1. Germline V gives CDR1 SGHRS, CDR2 YFSETQ. The CDR3 runs to 14 residues. With V trimmed by 4 bases and J by 5 bases, 5 bases remained unmatched. In DNA, the CDR3 is TGCGCCAGCAGCACGGGACAGGGCAAAGATACGCAGTATTTT. It translates to CASSTGQGKDTQYF.

The chain couples TRBV27 to TRBJ2-5; TRBD2 matches at 9 bases. The germline CDR1 and CDR2 sequences are MNHEY and SMNVEV (reference sequence). The CDR3 loop spans 18 amino acids. V lost 5 bases to trimming and J lost 2 bases; unmatched junction nucleotides: 15. CDR3 loop: CASSPRTYLTSGQETQYF. In DNA, the CDR3 is TGTGCCAGCAGTCCCCGAACATATTTGACTAGCGGACAAGAGACCCAGTACTTC.

Comment on this clone: Compared with germline, one end of the junction differs, possibly owing to a read error. The chain links TRBV19 to TRBJ1-3; D ambiguous. The length of the CDR3 is 13 residues. CDR1 and CDR2 from the germline V gene are LNHDA and SQIVND (reference sequence). This CDR3 reads CGSGTLSGNTIYF. In DNA form, the CDR3 reads TGTGGCAGTGGTACTCTCTCTGGAAACACCATATATTTT.

This clone was counted only a few times. The chain links TRBV7-9 to TRBJ2-7; D perhaps matches TRBD1 (6 bases). The CDR3 is made up of 13 amino acids. Germline CDR1 SEHNR, CDR2 FQNEAQ (reference sequence). V dropped 4 bases and J dropped 6 bases, with 13 bases sitting between them. The CDR3: CASSSRGGGEQYF. The CDR3 nucleotides are TGTGCCAGCAGCTCCCGAGGGGGTGGCGAGCAGTACTTC. The full variable domain, with the rest looked up from reference TRBV7-9 and TRBJ2-7, is DTGVSQNPRHKITKRGQNVTFRCDPISEHNRLYWYRQTLGQGPEFLTYFQNEAQLEKSRLLSDRFSAERPKGSFSTLEIQRTEQGDSAMYLCASSSRGGGEQYFGPGTRLTVT.

V usage is TRBV11-3 and J usage is TRBJ2-7; D might be TRBD2 (5 bases). This CDR3 is 15 amino acids long. The V end was cut by 0 bases, the J end by 0 bases, with 9 bases between. Germline assignment: CDR1 SGHNT and CDR2 YENEEA. The CDR3 region is CASSLEAGVSYEQYF. CDR3 DNA sequence: TGTGCCAGCAGCTTAGAGGCCGGGGTCTCCTACGAGCAGTACTTC.

The rearrangement links TRBV5-6 to TRBJ2-1, with a possible D match to TRBD2 (6 bases). CDR3 size: 13 residues. The V end lost 3 bases, the J end lost 6 bases, and 10 bases lay between the germline ends. Germline loops: CDR1 SGHDT, CDR2 YYEEEE. CDR3 loop: CASSSGLRNEQFF. The DNA for the CDR3 is TGTGCCAGCAGCTCGGGACTTCGCAATGAGCAGTTCTTC.

This clone is a singleton in its sample. CDR3 DNA: TGTGCCAGCAGCGAGAGGACAGGGTTAAATGGAAACACCATATATTTT. Protein sequence: CASSERTGLNGNTIYF. The gene calls are TRBV9 and TRBJ1-3; 8 bases are shared with TRBD1. This CDR3 region has 16 residues. The V gene end was trimmed by 3 bases and the J gene end by 3 bases; junction bases not matched to a gene: 8. From germline, CDR1 is SGDLS and CDR2 YYNGEE.

V and J are TRBV28 and TRBJ1-2; 10 positions agree with TRBD1. The CDR3 is made up of 14 amino acids. The J segment lost 6 bases and the V segment lost 8 bases, leaving 9 bases of the junction unmatched. Germline V gene data show CDR1 as MDHEN and CDR2 as SYDVKM. DNA of the CDR3: TGTGCCAGCCGACTGACAGGGGGCCTCGATGGCTACACCTTC. Its translation is CASRLTGGLDGYTF.

The V and J genes are TRBV11-2 and TRBJ2-5; D is uncertain. With 1 base removed from V and 2 bases from J, the gap between germline ends came to 5 bases. The CDR3 contains 13 residues. Per germline, CDR1 SGHAT and CDR2 FQNNGV. For the CDR3, the DNA is TGTGCCAGCAGCTTAGGACTGCAAGAGACCCAGTACTTC. Protein sequence: CASSLGLQETQYF.

This chain connects TRBV6-5 to TRBJ2-7, with TRBD1 matching 9 bases. This CDR3 contains 15 residues. The V and J ends lost 4 bases and 4 bases, in that order; junction bases with no gene match: 8. The V gene's germline CDR1 is MNHEY and CDR2 SVGAGI. The CDR3 DNA sequence: TGTGCCAGCAGTTTGACCGGGACAGGGAATTACGAGCAGTACTTC. This codes for CASSLTGTGNYEQYF.

V usage is TRBV25-1 and J usage is TRBJ2-1; 8 positions match TRBD1. CDR3 length: 16 residues. Germline trimming cut 5 bases from V and 5 bases from J; bases unmatched to any gene: 11. Germline values: CDR1 MGHDK, CDR2 SYGVNS. CDR3 sequence: CASSNRGSRRDNEQFF. CDR3 DNA: TGTGCCAGCAGTAACAGGGGGTCAAGACGGGACAATGAGCAGTTCTTC.

The rearrangement joins TRBV6-4 to TRBJ1-1, with D maybe TRBD1 (5 bases). CDR3 length: 13 residues. Per the germline V gene, CDR1 is MRHNA and CDR2 is SNTAGT. Trimming took 6 bases from V and 4 from J, leaving 12 bases between them. This CDR3 reads CASSSSTATEAFF. CDR3 DNA sequence: TGTGCCAGCAGCTCTTCGACAGCCACTGAAGCTTTCTTT.

The chain uses TRBV13 and TRBJ2-7, with 7 bases that match TRBD2. The CDR3 is made up of 14 amino acids. The trim removed 5 bases at V and 3 bases at J, leaving 7 bases unmatched. The germline gives CDR1 PRHDT, CDR2 FYEKMQ (reference sequence). CDR3 loop: CASSVGLGDYEQYF. Written as DNA, the CDR3 is TGTGCCAGCAGCGTCGGACTAGGCGACTACGAGCAGTACTTC.

V gene TRBV19 combines with J gene TRBJ2-2; TRBD2 aligns across 9 bases. V shed 7 bases and J 1 base; nucleotides not matched to a gene: 1. The CDR3 runs to 14 residues. CDR1 and CDR2 (germline): LNHDA, SQIVND (reference sequence). In nucleotides, the CDR3 is TGTGCCAGTAAGACTAGCGGGAACACCGGGGAGCTGTTTTTT. Translation: CASKTSGNTGELFF.

This chain connects TRBV4-1 to TRBJ1-3; no reliable D call. The ends were cut back, 0 bases at V and 5 bases at J, with 17 bases in the middle. Germline V CDR1 and CDR2: MGHRA, YSYEKL. The CDR3 covers 17 residues. CDR3 protein: CASSQDSPPRSRNTIYF. DNA of the CDR3: TGCGCCAGCAGCCAAGATAGCCCACCCCGTTCAAGAAACACCATATATTTT.

The gene calls are TRBV10-1 and TRBJ2-7; 12 bases agree with TRBD2. CDR3 length equals 14 residues. Germline values: CDR1 WNHNN, CDR2 SYGVQD (reference sequence). Trimming at V came to 3 bases and at J to 11 bases, leaving 8 bases not matched to a gene. This CDR3 reads CASSDRLAGGEKYF. Written as DNA, the CDR3 is TGCGCCAGCAGTGATCGGCTAGCGGGAGGGGAGAAGTACTTC.

The chain uses TRBV5-3 and TRBJ1-4; 12 positions match TRBD1. TRBV5-3 is reported as an ORF; its role is uncertain. There are 19 residues in the CDR3. The junction had 18 bases not matched to a gene; V was cut back by 4 bases and J by 8 bases. CDR3 sequence: CARSHLGGQGADRSEKLFF. The CDR3, as DNA: TGTGCCAGAAGCCACCTAGGGGGACAGGGGGCGGATCGGAGCGAAAAACTGTTTTTT.

J is TRBJ2-5 and V is TRBV6-4; maybe TRBD1 (6 bases). CDR1 MRHNA and CDR2 SNTAGT come from the germline V gene. The CDR3 is 13 residues long. Trimming took off 4 bases at V and 5 bases at J, with 11 bases between the two ends. CDR3: CASSARQGETQYF. CDR3 bases: TGTGCCAGCAGTGCTCGGCAGGGGGAGACCCAGTACTTC.

The rearrangement links TRBV5-1 to TRBJ1-1; D may be TRBD1 (6 bases). CDR3 size: 15 residues. The germline CDR1 and CDR2 sequences are SGHRS and YFSETQ. V shed 0 bases and J shed 10 bases, with 19 bases lying between them. DNA for the CDR3: TGCGCCAGCAGCTTGGGGCCATGGGGACAATATGGAGCTTTCTTT. Translating gives CASSLGPWGQYGAFF.

V is TRBV5-5 and J is TRBJ1-2, with TRBD1 matching 7 bases. CDR1 SGHKS and CDR2 YYEKEE come from the germline V gene (reference sequence). J was trimmed by 2 bases and V by 1 base; bases with no gene match: 5. The CDR3 runs to 15 residues. The CDR3 here is CASSLRSGGNYGYTF. CDR3 nucleotides: TGTGCCAGCAGCTTGCGTTCAGGGGGAAACTATGGCTACACCTTC. The variable domain in full, completed from reference TRBV5-5 and TRBJ1-2, reads DAGVTQSPTHLIKTRGQQVTLRCSPISGHKSVSWYQQVLGQGPQFIFQYYEKEERGRGNFPDRFSARQFPNYSSELNVNALLLGDSALYLCASSLRSGGNYGYTFGSGTRLTVV.

This rearrangement joins TRBV24-1 to TRBJ2-1, with TRBD1 identical over 9 bases. Germline values: CDR1 KGHDR, CDR2 SFDVKD. This CDR3 region has 16 residues. V gave up 2 bases and J gave up 6 bases; unmatched junction bases: 7. The CDR3 sequence: CATSDYWDRESNEQFF. CDR3 in DNA: TGTGCCACCAGTGATTATTGGGACAGGGAATCCAATGAGCAGTTCTTC.

The rearrangement links TRBV20-1 to TRBJ1-6, with 9 positions matching TRBD1. The V segment lost 3 bases and the J segment 9 bases; nucleotides outside the gene matches: 9. The CDR3 is 15 amino acids. Germline V CDR1 and CDR2: DFQATT, SNEGSKA (reference sequence). CDR3 nucleotide sequence: TGCAGTGCTAGTTTAGTTGGGACAGGGACTTCACCCCTCCACTTT. It codes for CSASLVGTGTSPLHF.

The chain links TRBV5-5 to TRBJ1-2; no reliable D call. The CDR3 has 13 residues. From germline, CDR1 is SGHKS and CDR2 YYEKEE (reference sequence). V lost 4 bases to trimming and J lost 7 bases, with 14 bases between them. CDR3 residues: CASSLPISGGYTF. The CDR3, as DNA: TGTGCCAGCAGCCTTCCGATCTCAGGTGGCTACACCTTC.

V gene TRBV27 combines with J gene TRBJ1-6; a possible D gene is TRBD1 (6 bases). The V gene's germline CDR1 is MNHEY and CDR2 SMNVEV (reference sequence). The CDR3 has 16 amino acids. The V end lost 3 bases, the J end lost 6 bases, and 15 bases lay between the germline ends. The DNA of the CDR3 is TGTGCCAGCAGTTTCGTTTCCGGACAGATTAATTCACCCCTCCACTTT. It yields the protein CASSFVSGQINSPLHF.

The gene calls are TRBV7-6 and TRBJ2-5, with TRBD2 as a possible D gene (5 bases). The germline CDR1 and CDR2 sequences are SGHVS and FNYEAQ. The CDR3 runs to 13 residues. With 1 base removed from V and 5 bases from J, the gap between germline ends came to 8 bases. CDR3 DNA: TGTGCCAGCAGCTTAGGAGGGTCTGAGACCCAGTACTTC. It codes for CASSLGGSETQYF.

The sample holds one count of this clone. V and J are TRBV6-5 and TRBJ1-5, with D maybe TRBD1 (5 bases). The CDR3 covers 15 residues. Germline loops: CDR1 MNHEY, CDR2 SVGAGI. Deletions cut 6 bases from V and 2 bases from J, with 14 bases between. The DNA for the CDR3 is TGTGCCAGCAGCCACGACAGACGGCGCAATCAGCCCCAGCATTTT. Amino acid sequence: CASSHDRRRNQPQHF.

The chain couples TRBV7-3 to TRBJ1-1; no reliable D call. The germline CDR1 and CDR2 sequences are SGHTA and FQGTGA. The V end lost 6 bases, the J end lost 5 bases, and 13 bases lay between the germline ends. CDR3 size: 13 residues. In nucleotides, the CDR3 is TGTGCCAGCAGTCAATTCATCGAGACTGAAGCTTTCTTT. Translation: CASSQFIETEAFF.

This CDR3 is CASRNTGTGDEKLFF. Here the CDR3 DNA reads TGTGCCAGCAGAAATACCGGGACAGGGGATGAAAAACTGTTTTTT. This chain links TRBV6-5 with TRBJ1-4; 10 positions agree with TRBD1. The CDR3 is 15 residues long. Germline-derived CDR1 and CDR2 are MNHEY and SVGAGI. Trimming took 6 bases from V and 6 from J; bases not matched to a gene: 7.